These 3 T cell receptor beta chains were all obtained from the same sample, sequenced in a study of blood T cell repertoires in COVID-19. Using immunoSEQ multiplex PCR, the repertoire was profiled, and TCRdb retains in-frame clones only, with some absent. The data show 110,000 or so clones, about 85% seen once. The sequenced sample consisted of peripheral blood. The source is a man aged 35 to 55 with acute or convalescent COVID-19.

The CDR3 protein is CASSFAGTAYEQYF. In DNA form, the CDR3 reads TGTGCCAGCAGCTTCGCCGGGACTGCATACGAGCAGTACTTC. This chain connects TRBV6-5 to TRBJ2-7; D is perhaps TRBD2 (6 bases). This CDR3 has 14 residues. Germline V CDR1 and CDR2: MNHEY, SVGAGI. V gave up 6 bases and J gave up 4 bases, with 16 bases separating them.

This clone has only a few counts. The CDR3, as DNA: TGCGCCAGCAGCCAAGGCCGGAGTTCTAACTATGGCTACACCTTC. Encoded protein: CASSQGRSSNYGYTF. The rearrangement joins TRBV4-3 to TRBJ1-2, with D unclear. Germline CDR1 is LGHNA and CDR2 is YSLEER. This CDR3 has 15 amino acids. Trimming cost V 1 base and J 0 bases, with 9 bases left between them.

In its sample, this clone was seen once. The chain has TRBV7-3 and TRBJ2-6; the match to TRBD1 covers 7 bases. V lost 4 bases and J lost 0; bases outside the gene matches: 12. The length of the CDR3 is 19 residues. Per germline, CDR1 SGHTA and CDR2 FQGTGA. The chain's CDR3 is CASSSRQGDSLSGANVLTF. CDR3 coding DNA: TGTGCCAGCAGCTCCCGACAGGGAGACTCCCTCTCTGGGGCCAACGTCCTGACTTTC.